The next 31 T cell receptor beta chains were all read from a single sample in a study of cytomegalovirus exposure and HLA in healthy donors. Only in-frame clones appear in the TCRdb table, and some are missing; sequencing was by immunoSEQ multiplex PCR. This table holds tens of thousands of clones, 90% to 96% found once. The sample consisted of PBMCs. Receptors were obtained from a woman aged 18-29 years in good health and CMV-seronegative.

The genes are TRBV5-4 and TRBJ2-1, with 7 bases that match TRBD2. Germline trimming cut 2 bases from V and 8 bases from J; bases unmatched to any gene: 10. Germline V gives CDR1 SGHNT, CDR2 YYREEE (reference sequence). CDR3 length equals 15 residues. CDR3: CASSFSGGGWDEQFF. The DNA for the CDR3 is TGTGCCAGCAGCTTTTCGGGAGGAGGTTGGGATGAGCAGTTCTTC.

The chain recombines TRBV9 with TRBJ2-2, with D perhaps TRBD2 (5 bases). The CDR3 covers 16 residues. Germline V gene sequence: CDR1 SGDLS, CDR2 YYNGEE. The germline V and J ends were trimmed by 2 bases and 5 bases, with 16 bases remaining between them. CDR3 DNA sequence: TGTGCCAGCAGCGTTGGTATAGCGATAGGGACCGGGGAGCTGTTTTTT. Residues: CASSVGIAIGTGELFF. The full variable domain, in which reference TRBV9 and TRBJ2-2 provide the parts outside the CDR3, is DSGVTQTPKHLITATGQRVTLRCSPRSGDLSVYWYQQSLDQGLQFLIQYYNGEERAKGNILERFSAQQFPDLHSELNLSSLELGDSALYFCASSVGIAIGTGELFFGEGSRLTVL.

The rearrangement links TRBV5-1 to TRBJ1-3, with 7 bases fitting TRBD1. The germline V gene has CDR1 SGHRS and CDR2 YFSETQ. The CDR3 is made up of 17 amino acids. J gave up 1 base and V 4 bases, and 11 bases lay outside the gene matches. This chain's CDR3 is CASSPLPRGTSGNTIYF. The DNA of the CDR3 is TGCGCCAGCAGCCCCCTTCCCAGGGGGACGTCTGGAAACACCATATATTTT.

This clone was detected once. The chain employs TRBV15 and TRBJ2-1; 13 bases line up with TRBD2. V shed 5 bases and J 10 bases; nucleotides not matched to a gene: 8. The CDR3 is 15 residues long. The germline V gene has CDR1 LNHNV and CDR2 YYDKDF (reference sequence). In nucleotides, the CDR3 is TGTGCCACCAGCCCCAGACTAGCGGGAGGAAGGGAGCAGTTCTTC. It specifies CATSPRLAGGREQFF.

This clone was seen more than once but under ten times. This sequence joins TRBV6-4 and TRBJ1-5, with unresolved D. The CDR3 loop spans 13 amino acids. CDR1 and CDR2 from the germline V gene are MRHNA and SNTAGT. The germline V and J ends were trimmed by 8 bases and 0 bases, with 8 bases remaining between them. The CDR3 region has the DNA TGTGCCAGCGCCCCTAATAGCAATCAGCCCCAGCATTTT. Translating it yields CASAPNSNQPQHF.

The J gene is TRBJ1-2, the V gene TRBV25-1; D is uncertain. Germline CDR1 is MGHDK and CDR2 is SYGVNS. V lost 4 bases, J lost 4 bases, and 7 bases lay in between. This CDR3 is 12 amino acids long. The CDR3 loop is CASSGTPYGYTF. The CDR3 DNA reads TGTGCCAGCAGTGGTACTCCCTATGGCTACACCTTC.

The chain is built from TRBV28 and TRBJ1-4; D possibly corresponds to TRBD1 (6 bases). The germline V gene encodes CDR1 MDHEN and CDR2 SYDVKM. The ends were cut back, 5 bases at V and 8 bases at J, with 18 bases in the middle. This CDR3 comprises 15 residues. The chain's CDR3 is CASSPAGAGREKLFF. Here the CDR3 DNA reads TGTGCCAGCAGTCCCGCGGGGGCAGGGAGAGAAAAACTGTTTTTT.

The chain has TRBV11-2 and TRBJ1-2; D is unclear. The V gene's germline CDR1 is SGHAT and CDR2 FQNNGV. The ends were cut back, 0 bases at V and 5 bases at J, with 10 bases in the middle. The CDR3 spans 14 residues. This CDR3 reads CASSLDPSSYGYTF. The CDR3 DNA follows: TGTGCCAGCAGCTTAGATCCCTCTAGTTATGGCTACACCTTC.

The chain combines TRBV5-1 with TRBJ1-1; TRBD1 is a possible D gene (6 bases). V was cut by 0 bases and J by 0 bases, with 12 bases left in between. Germline CDR1 reads SGHRS; CDR2 reads YFSETQ. The length of the CDR3 is 16 residues. CDR3 DNA: TGCGCCAGCAGCTTGGGGACAGCGAGTATGAACACTGAAGCTTTCTTT. It codes for CASSLGTASMNTEAFF.

This chain joins TRBV7-9 and TRBJ2-7, with D possibly matching TRBD2 (7 bases). The CDR3 spans 17 residues. Germline V CDR1 and CDR2: SEHNR, FQNEAQ (reference sequence). Between the trimmed V and J ends, which lost 1 base and 6 bases, there was a span of 22 bases. The CDR3 spells CASSLGGGQVDRLEQYF. The CDR3 bases are TGTGCCAGCAGCTTAGGGGGGGGCCAGGTTGACCGCCTCGAGCAGTACTTC.

This chain connects TRBV6-5 to TRBJ1-4, with 7 bases aligning to TRBD1. The CDR3 extends over 13 amino acids. V trimming: 8 bases; J trimming: 4 bases; junction bases outside the gene matches: 4. The germline gives CDR1 MNHEY, CDR2 SVGAGI. DNA for the CDR3: TGTGCCAGCTCAGGGGGGTATAATGAAAAACTGTTTTTT. Amino acid sequence: CASSGGYNEKLFF.

The chain links TRBV29-1 to TRBJ1-2; 7 bases are shared with TRBD1. CDR1 and CDR2 (germline): SQVTM, ANQGSEA. CDR3 length: 14 amino acids. V was pared by 3 bases and J by 4 bases, with 8 bases of the junction left unmatched. The CDR3 is CSVEGTGDGYGYTF. The CDR3 DNA reads as TGCAGCGTTGAGGGCACAGGGGATGGCTATGGCTACACCTTC.

The V gene is TRBV7-2, the J gene TRBJ2-1, with a weak D call TRBD1 (6 bases). This CDR3 is 14 amino acids long. Trimming cost V 0 bases and J 9 bases, with 12 bases left between them. Germline assignment: CDR1 SGHTA and CDR2 FQGNSA. For the CDR3, the DNA is TGTGCCAGCAGCTTAGCCGGCCAGGGGACTGAGCAGTTCTTC. Translating it yields CASSLAGQGTEQFF. The full variable domain, rest sourced from reference TRBV7-2 and TRBJ2-1, is GAGVSQSPSNKVTEKGKDVELRCDPISGHTALYWYRQSLGQGLEFLIYFQGNSAPDKSGLPSDRFSAERTGGSVSTLTIQRTQQEDSAVYLCASSLAGQGTEQFFGPGTRLTVL.

The rearrangement joins TRBV11-1 to TRBJ2-3; TRBD2 matches 7 bases. V trimming: 5 bases; J trimming: 2 bases; junction bases outside the gene matches: 7. The V gene's germline CDR1 is SGHAT and CDR2 FQDESV (reference sequence). The CDR3 has 15 residues. DNA for the CDR3: TGTGCCAGCAGCCACCTAGCGGAAAACACAGATACGCAGTATTTT. This translates into CASSHLAENTDTQYF.

The chain carries TRBV5-6 and TRBJ2-1; D is possibly TRBD2 (5 bases). This CDR3 is built from 11 residues. Germline assignment: CDR1 SGHDT and CDR2 YYEEEE. Trimming took off 6 bases at V and 6 bases at J, with 7 bases between the two ends. The CDR3, as DNA: TGTGCCAGCACCAGCGGCAATGAGCAGTTCTTC. It translates to CASTSGNEQFF. Full variable domain (rest looked up from reference TRBV5-6 and TRBJ2-1): DAGVTQSPTHLIKTRGQQVTLRCSPKSGHDTVSWYQQALGQGPQFIFQYYEEEERQRGNFPDRFSGHQFPNYSSELNVNALLLGDSALYLCASTSGNEQFFGPGTRLTVL.

The V call is TRBV7-2, the J call TRBJ1-5, with a possible D match to TRBD1 (6 bases). The CDR3 loop spans 15 amino acids. From germline, CDR1 is SGHTA and CDR2 FQGNSA. V was trimmed by 5 bases and J by 5 bases, leaving 16 bases between them. CDR3 DNA sequence: TGTGCCAGCAGCCCACGCGGGGGGGCAGATCAGCCCCAGCATTTT. Translating gives CASSPRGGADQPQHF.

The chain uses TRBV6-1 and TRBJ1-4; D is unresolved. With 1 base removed from V and 6 bases from J, the gap between germline ends came to 9 bases. CDR3 length: 14 amino acids. In germline, CDR1 is MNHNS, CDR2 SASEGT. CDR3 region: CASSEGAAYEKLFF. The CDR3 bases are TGTGCCAGCAGTGAAGGGGCCGCTTATGAAAAACTGTTTTTT.

This clone was seen only a few times. The rearrangement joins TRBV6-5 to TRBJ2-7, with 8 bases aligning to TRBD1. Per germline, CDR1 MNHEY and CDR2 SVGAGI. The CDR3 totals 14 residues. With 4 bases clipped from V and 4 bases from J, the junction kept 6 bases outside the gene matches. CDR3 loop: CASSSAGGKYEQYF. In DNA form, the CDR3 reads TGTGCCAGCAGTTCCGCAGGGGGCAAATACGAGCAGTACTTC.

This chain links TRBV6-6 with TRBJ2-6, with D perhaps TRBD2 (7 bases). The CDR3 totals 15 residues. Per germline, CDR1 MNHNY and CDR2 SVGAGI (reference sequence). Trimming shortened V by 5 bases and J by 6 bases, and 14 bases separated the two germline ends. CDR3: CASSDGGREANVLTF. The CDR3 nucleotides are TGTGCCAGCAGTGACGGGGGGCGGGAGGCCAACGTCCTGACTTTC.

This clone has a single count. The genes are TRBV28 and TRBJ1-5; 7 nucleotides align to TRBD1. The CDR3 consists of 17 residues. Germline-derived CDR1 and CDR2 are MDHEN and SYDVKM. After removal of 5 bases from V and 2 bases from J, the junction contained 12 bases not matched to a gene. The CDR3 bases are TGTGCCAGCAGTCCCGGAACAGGGGTCGAAGGCAATCAGCCCCAGCATTTT. Translated: CASSPGTGVEGNQPQHF.

The chain uses TRBV5-4 and TRBJ1-2, with TRBD1 as a possible D gene (5 bases). Trimming shortened V by 0 bases and J by 8 bases, and 20 bases separated the two germline ends. The germline V gene has CDR1 SGHNT and CDR2 YYREEE (reference sequence). This CDR3 is built from 16 residues. The CDR3 loop is CASSLGGDGRRGGYTF. Written as DNA, the CDR3 is TGTGCCAGCAGCTTGGGGGGGGACGGGAGGCGCGGGGGCTACACCTTC.

V is TRBV5-8 and J is TRBJ2-3, with D uncertain. Trimming took off 0 bases at V and 4 bases at J, with 12 bases between the two ends. This CDR3 has 15 amino acids. In germline, CDR1 is SGHTS, CDR2 YDEGEE. The CDR3 is CASSLGVGPADTQYF. The DNA for the CDR3 is TGTGCCAGCAGCTTGGGGGTGGGCCCCGCAGATACGCAGTATTTT. Supplemented by reference TRBV5-8 and TRBJ2-3, the full variable domain reads EAGVTQSPTHLIKTRGQQATLRCSPISGHTSVYWYQQALGLGLQFLLWYDEGEERNRGNFPPRFSGRQFPNYSSELNVNALELEDSALYLCASSLGVGPADTQYFGPGTRLTVL.

The chain joins TRBV7-9 to TRBJ2-1; TRBD1 matches 7 bases. V lost 3 bases to trimming and J lost 0 bases; unmatched junction nucleotides: 5. The CDR3 sequence is 16 residues long. Germline-derived CDR1 and CDR2 are SEHNR and FQNEAQ (reference sequence). The CDR3 spells CASSLVDRFSYNEQFF. DNA of the CDR3: TGTGCCAGCAGCTTGGTGGACAGGTTCTCCTACAATGAGCAGTTCTTC.

The V gene is TRBV5-1, the J gene TRBJ2-2; perhaps TRBD1 as D (6 bases). V lost 6 bases to trimming and J lost 5 bases, with 14 bases between them. The germline gives CDR1 SGHRS, CDR2 YFSETQ. The CDR3 runs 14 residues. The CDR3 loop reads CASTPRGLTGELFF. Here the CDR3 DNA reads TGCGCCAGCACCCCCAGGGGCCTAACCGGGGAGCTGTTTTTT.

In this sample, this clone turned up once. This chain connects TRBV11-2 to TRBJ1-5; TRBD1 might be the D (6 bases). Germline loops: CDR1 SGHAT, CDR2 FQNNGV. CDR3 length: 13 residues. Trimming removed 5 bases at V and 4 bases at J, with 9 bases between. The CDR3 DNA reads as TGTGCCAGCAGCCTGGACAGAAATCAGCCCCAGCATTTT. Translation gives CASSLDRNQPQHF.

The chain couples TRBV19 to TRBJ2-7; weak D call: TRBD1 (6 bases). The V end was cut by 9 bases, the J end by 7 bases, with 16 bases between. CDR1 and CDR2 from the germline V gene are LNHDA and SQIVND (reference sequence). The CDR3 spans 12 residues. The chain's CDR3 is CASRGNGMEQYF. As DNA, the CDR3 is TGTGCCAGCAGGGGTAACGGCATGGAGCAGTACTTC.

The chain uses TRBV7-3 and TRBJ2-3, with 10 bases lining up with TRBD2. The CDR3 sequence is 15 residues long. CDR1 and CDR2 (germline): SGHTA, FQGTGA. Losses at the gene ends were 5 bases for V and 1 base for J; bases not matched to a gene: 3. The CDR3 bases are TGTGCCAGCAGCCCCACTAGCGGGGGCACAGATACGCAGTATTTT. Translating it yields CASSPTSGGTDTQYF.

The chain has TRBV5-1 and TRBJ1-1; D gene ambiguous. There are 15 residues in the CDR3. Trimming shortened V by 4 bases and J by 2 bases, and 15 bases separated the two germline ends. Germline V gene sequence: CDR1 SGHRS, CDR2 YFSETQ. CDR3 bases: TGCGCCAGCAGCCCGACCTTGCCAGGCAACACTGAAGCTTTCTTT. Residues: CASSPTLPGNTEAFF.

The J gene is TRBJ1-3, the V gene TRBV5-4; D not resolved. The V end was cut by 4 bases, the J end by 0 bases, with 17 bases between. The CDR3 consists of 17 residues. In germline, CDR1 is SGHNT, CDR2 YYREEE (reference sequence). The chain's CDR3 is CASSPIPEADSGNTIYF. The CDR3 region has the DNA TGTGCCAGCAGCCCGATTCCCGAGGCCGACTCTGGAAACACCATATATTTT.

The CDR3: CASSVASENYNEQFF. The CDR3 nucleotides read TGTGCCAGCAGCGTGGCTAGCGAAAACTACAATGAGCAGTTCTTC. V and J are TRBV5-4 and TRBJ2-1, with D perhaps matching TRBD2 (6 bases). Germline V gene sequence: CDR1 SGHNT, CDR2 YYREEE (reference sequence). The CDR3 has 15 amino acids. Trimming stripped 4 bases from V and 3 bases from J, with 14 bases between.

V gene TRBV4-1 combines with J gene TRBJ2-7; TRBD2 matches 8 bases. V trimming: 1 base; J trimming: 6 bases; junction bases outside the gene matches: 11. The germline V gene has CDR1 MGHRA and CDR2 YSYEKL. This CDR3 is built from 16 residues. This chain's CDR3 is CASSQVLGPGGREQYF. The CDR3 bases are TGCGCCAGCAGCCAAGTCTTGGGCCCGGGAGGGCGCGAGCAGTACTTC.